These 3 T cell receptor beta chains came from one sample sequenced in a study of blood T cell repertoires in COVID-19. The method was immunoSEQ multiplex PCR; TCRdb's version includes in-frame clones alone and lacks a portion of them. The sample carries around 320,000 clones, approximately 90% recorded once. The source material was peripheral blood. The receptor source for this set is a woman aged 25 to 39 who had recovered from COVID-19.

This chain links TRBV5-1 with TRBJ2-7, with a possible D match to TRBD1 (6 bases). The V end lost 4 bases, the J end lost 3 bases, and 11 bases lay between the germline ends. The CDR3 loop spans 13 amino acids. CDR1 and CDR2 (germline): SGHRS, YFSETQ. CDR3 region: CASSPPDSYEQYF. Written as DNA, the CDR3 is TGCGCCAGCAGCCCACCGGACAGCTACGAGCAGTACTTC.

This clone has a single count. This sequence joins TRBV19 and TRBJ2-7; TRBD1 aligns across 7 bases. Germline V CDR1 and CDR2: LNHDA, SQIVND (reference sequence). CDR3 length: 14 residues. Here the CDR3 DNA reads TGTGCTCAAGACCCAACAGGGGTAAGGTACGAGCAGTACTTC. Encoded protein: CAQDPTGVRYEQYF.

Here the CDR3 DNA reads TGTGCCAGCAGCCCCCCAGGGAGGTCCTACGAGCAGTACTTC. Protein: CASSPPGRSYEQYF. V is TRBV9 and J is TRBJ2-7; D may be TRBD2 (6 bases). Deletions cut 4 bases from V and 1 base from J, with 12 bases between. CDR1 SGDLS and CDR2 YYNGEE come from the germline V gene. The CDR3 sequence is 14 residues long.